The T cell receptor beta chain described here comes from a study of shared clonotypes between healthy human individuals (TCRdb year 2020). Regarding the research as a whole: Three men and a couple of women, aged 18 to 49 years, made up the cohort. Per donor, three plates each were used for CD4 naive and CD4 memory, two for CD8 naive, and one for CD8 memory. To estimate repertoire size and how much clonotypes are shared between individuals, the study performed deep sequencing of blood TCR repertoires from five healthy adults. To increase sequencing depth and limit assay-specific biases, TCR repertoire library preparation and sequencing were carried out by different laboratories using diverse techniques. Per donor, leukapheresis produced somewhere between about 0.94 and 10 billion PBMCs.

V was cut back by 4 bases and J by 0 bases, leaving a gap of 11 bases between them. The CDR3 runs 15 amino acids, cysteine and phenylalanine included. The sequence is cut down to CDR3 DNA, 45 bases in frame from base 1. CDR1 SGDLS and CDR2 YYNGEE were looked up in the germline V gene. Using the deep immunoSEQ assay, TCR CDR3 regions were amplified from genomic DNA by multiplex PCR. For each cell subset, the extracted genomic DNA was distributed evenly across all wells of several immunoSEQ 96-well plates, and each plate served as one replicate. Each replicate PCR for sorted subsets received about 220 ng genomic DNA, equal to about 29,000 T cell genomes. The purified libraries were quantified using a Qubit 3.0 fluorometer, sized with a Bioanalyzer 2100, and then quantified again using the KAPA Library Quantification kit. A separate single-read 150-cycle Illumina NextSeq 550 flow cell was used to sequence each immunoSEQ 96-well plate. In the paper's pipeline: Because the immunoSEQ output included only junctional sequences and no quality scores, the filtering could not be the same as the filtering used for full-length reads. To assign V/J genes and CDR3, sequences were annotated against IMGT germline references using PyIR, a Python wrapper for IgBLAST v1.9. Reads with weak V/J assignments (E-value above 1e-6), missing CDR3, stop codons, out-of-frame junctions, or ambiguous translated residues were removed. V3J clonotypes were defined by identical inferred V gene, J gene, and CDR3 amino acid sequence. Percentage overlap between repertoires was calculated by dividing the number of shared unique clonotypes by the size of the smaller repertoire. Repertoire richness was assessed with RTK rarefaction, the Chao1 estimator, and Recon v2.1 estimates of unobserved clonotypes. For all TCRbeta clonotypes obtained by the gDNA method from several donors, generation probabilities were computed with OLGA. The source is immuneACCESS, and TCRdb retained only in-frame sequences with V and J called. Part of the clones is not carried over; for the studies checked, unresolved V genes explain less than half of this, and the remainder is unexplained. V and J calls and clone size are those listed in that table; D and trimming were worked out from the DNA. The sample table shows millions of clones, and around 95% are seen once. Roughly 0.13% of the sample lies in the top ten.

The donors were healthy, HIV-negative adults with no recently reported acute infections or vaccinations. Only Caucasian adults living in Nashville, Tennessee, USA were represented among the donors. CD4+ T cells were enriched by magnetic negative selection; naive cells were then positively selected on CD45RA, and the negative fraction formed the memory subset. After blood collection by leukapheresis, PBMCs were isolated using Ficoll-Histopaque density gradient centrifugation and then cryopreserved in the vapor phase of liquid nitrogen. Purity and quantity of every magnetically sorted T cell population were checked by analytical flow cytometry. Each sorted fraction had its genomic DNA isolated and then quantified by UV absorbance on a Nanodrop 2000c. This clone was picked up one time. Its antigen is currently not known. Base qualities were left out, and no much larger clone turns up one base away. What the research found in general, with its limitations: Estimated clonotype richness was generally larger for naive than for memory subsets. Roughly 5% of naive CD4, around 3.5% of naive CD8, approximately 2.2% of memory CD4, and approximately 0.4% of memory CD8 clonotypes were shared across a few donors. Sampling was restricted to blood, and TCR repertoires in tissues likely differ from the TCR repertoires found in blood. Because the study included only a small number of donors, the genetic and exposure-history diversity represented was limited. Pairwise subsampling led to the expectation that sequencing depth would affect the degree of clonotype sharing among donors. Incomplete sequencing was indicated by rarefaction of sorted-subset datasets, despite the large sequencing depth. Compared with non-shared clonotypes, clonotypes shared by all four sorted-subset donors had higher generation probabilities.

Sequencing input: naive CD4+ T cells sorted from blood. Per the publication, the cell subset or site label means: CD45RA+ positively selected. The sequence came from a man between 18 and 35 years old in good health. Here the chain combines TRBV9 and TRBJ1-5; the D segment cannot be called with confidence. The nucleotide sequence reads TGTGCCAGCAGCTCAGACGGTAATAGCAATCAGCCCCAGCATTTT. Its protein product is CASSSDGNSNQPQHF.